The rows below give T cell receptor beta chains drawn from one sample of a study of blood T cell repertoires in COVID-19. TCRdb keeps only in-frame clones here, not all; method: immunoSEQ multiplex PCR. The sample has approximately 97,000 clones, about 87% seen once. Material: peripheral blood. These receptors originate from a human donor in a cohort sampled during active COVID-19. Each CDR3 is given without its conserved first and last residue.

J: TRBJ1-1
V: TRBV14
CDR3: ASSQAPNREVNTEAF

J: TRBJ2-7
V: TRBV29-1
CDR3: SVPGADSYEQY

J: TRBJ1-1
V: TRBV9
CDR3: ASSVGFAGPEAF

J: TRBJ1-3
V: TRBV19
CDR3: ASSRWRERGNTIY

J: TRBJ1-1
V: TRBV5-6
CDR3: ASTQPRGTEAF

J: TRBJ2-5
V: TRBV12-5
CDR3: ASGLGTSIQGGETQY

J: TRBJ1-4
V: TRBV6-5
CDR3: ASRGGQGNEKLF

J: TRBJ2-5
V: TRBV5-1
CDR3: ASRQGQTSRETQY

J: TRBJ2-7
V: TRBV4-3
CDR3: ASSQGVSYEQY

J: TRBJ1-2
V: TRBV19
CDR3: ASTIGGPDYGYT

J: TRBJ2-7
V: TRBV7-9
CDR3: ASSPRSGQGTYEQY

J: TRBJ1-2
V: TRBV5-4
CDR3: ASSPGTASNYGYT

J: TRBJ2-1
V: TRBV6-1
CDR3: ASSEIRESGNEQF

J: TRBJ1-5
V: TRBV7-5
CDR3: VRSLARAGRTYSYSNQPQH

J: TRBJ1-1
V: TRBV7-2
CDR3: ASSSTGIGAEAF

J: TRBJ2-7
V: TRBV5-1
CDR3: ASSLGTEGYEQY

J: TRBJ2-7
V: TRBV3-1/TRBV3-2
CDR3: ASSQVGTGAFHEQY

J: TRBJ2-1
V: TRBV11-3
CDR3: ASSKSGTSGLNEQF

J: TRBJ2-2
V: TRBV7-9
CDR3: AGGAQRGANTGELF

J: TRBJ1-1
V: TRBV10-3
CDR3: AIRGTGTNTEAF

J: TRBJ2-1
V: TRBV27
CDR3: ASSLWTSKHNEQF

J: TRBJ2-1
V: TRBV5-5
CDR3: ASSRALLAGDGRDEQF

J: TRBJ2-2
V: TRBV5-1
CDR3: ASSFRDSWSGELF

J: TRBJ1-6
V: TRBV11-2
CDR3: ASSSQGVGSPLH

J: TRBJ2-3
V: TRBV18
CDR3: ASSPRSGDTQY

J: TRBJ2-1
V: TRBV28
CDR3: ASSLLGFGLAGSYNEQF

J: TRBJ2-5
V: TRBV10-3
CDR3: AISESRGGVFGETQY

J: TRBJ1-2
V: TRBV5-6
CDR3: ASTLPQGARGYT

J: TRBJ2-2
V: TRBV11-2
CDR3: ASSLGLAGTGELF

J: TRBJ2-3
V: TRBV6-4
CDR3: ASSDFSGYGDTQY

J: TRBJ1-5
V: TRBV5-6
CDR3: ASSSQRDQPQH

J: TRBJ1-1
V: TRBV6-2/TRBV6-3
CDR3: ASSYRGQLGDPNTEAF

J: TRBJ1-5
V: TRBV19
CDR3: ASTTLGGIVINQPQH

J: TRBJ2-7
V: TRBV5-8
CDR3: ASSLAGTPSYEQY

J: TRBJ2-3
V: TRBV5-8
CDR3: ASSSGLAGFTDTQY

J: TRBJ2-7
V: TRBV18
CDR3: ASSPRQDSYEQY

J: TRBJ2-2
V: TRBV5-8
CDR3: ASSLAGLNTGELF

J: TRBJ2-7
V: TRBV3-1/TRBV3-2
CDR3: ASSQGNRGEQY

J: TRBJ2-1
V: TRBV6-2/TRBV6-3
CDR3: ASSYGRELNEQF

J: TRBJ2-7
V: TRBV3-1/TRBV3-2
CDR3: ASSRTSGVFDDEQY

J: TRBJ2-3
V: TRBV12-5
CDR3: ASGLRGPDTQY

J: TRBJ1-5
V: TRBV15
CDR3: ATSGGGGNSNQPQH

J: TRBJ1-3
V: TRBV5-1
CDR3: ASSPFTGLTGNTIY

J: TRBJ1-1
V: TRBV7-9
CDR3: ASSLGPAAGAF

J: TRBJ2-5
V: TRBV6-5
CDR3: ASRTSGPVGGTQY

J: TRBJ2-7
V: TRBV23-1
CDR3: ASRLLRQVSYEQY

J: TRBJ2-4
V: TRBV24-1
CDR3: ATSDQLDSRNIQY

J: TRBJ2-5
V: TRBV29-1
CDR3: SAPGAGGAETQY

J: TRBJ2-1
V: TRBV25-1
CDR3: ASSVLKGLAVGGEQF

J: TRBJ1-2
V: TRBV20-1
CDR3: SASQGGRSYGYT

J: TRBJ1-1
V: TRBV4-1
CDR3: ASSQPTGNGAEAF

J: TRBJ2-1
V: TRBV9
CDR3: ASSVSGASYNEQF